This TCR beta chain was observed in a study of early T cells in non-severe SARS-CoV-2 infection. The study's findings and limits: VDJdb-based annotation leaned toward anti-spike CD8 responses and missed private and CD4 specificities.

MiXCR, applied by TCRdb to the 5' RACE reads, yields one record per CDR3 protein. The sample includes around 60,000 distinct CDR3 sequences, around 18% of them seen just once. CDR3 size: 16 residues. CDR1 and CDR2 from the germline V gene are MGHRA and YSYEKL. V was pared by 4 bases and J by 5 bases, with 18 bases between. Note on this clonotype: Its antigen is unidentified.

This rearrangement joins TRBV4-1 to TRBJ1-5, with a possible D match to TRBD1 (5 bases). The clonotype comes from an adult who was a healthcare worker with PCR-confirmed SARS-CoV-2 infection or an uninfected control (not recorded which). This specimen consisted of whole blood, obtained at baseline. The CDR3 here is CASSLTGTSLDQPQHF. In DNA, the CDR3 is TGCGCCAGCAGCCTCACCGGGACCTCCCTTGATCAGCCCCAGCATTTT.